This entry features one T cell receptor beta chain sequence. In the original workflow: For nucleated cells, counts were estimated from reference gene primer amplification. Produced via immunoSEQ multiplex PCR; TCRdb's table is partial and in-frame only. V and J calls and clone size follow that table, whereas D and trimming were derived from the DNA. The data contain under 70,000 clones, approximately 90% of them singletons. The data were obtained in a study of blood T cell repertoires in COVID-19. Study-level background: Spain, Italy and the United States supplied samples that represented acute and convalescent COVID-19.

Seattle patients were enrolled during active infection and followed longitudinally. CDR1 is SNHLY and CDR2 is FYNNEI in the germline V gene. The CDR3 runs 12 residues. The V and J ends lost 6 bases and 10 bases respectively, with 13 bases between them. This sequence was found in a woman aged 55-70 years with COVID-19, enrolled during active disease. The specimen sequenced was peripheral blood. This chain links TRBV2 with TRBJ1-5; tentative D call: TRBD1 (5 bases). The DNA of the CDR3 is TGTGCCAGCAGCAAACTCAGGGAACCCCAGCATTTT. This gives the protein CASSKLREPQHF.